This entry lists 21 T cell receptor beta chains sequenced from one sample in a study of blood T cell repertoires in COVID-19. The repertoire was sequenced with immunoSEQ multiplex PCR; TCRdb's copy has only in-frame clones and lacks some. The sample contains some 200,000 clones, 80% of which appear only once. The sequenced sample consisted of peripheral blood. These receptors were taken from a woman in her sixties or seventies with acute or convalescent COVID-19.

This clone was seen just once. The V and J genes are TRBV7-9 and TRBJ2-4, with 9 bases that match TRBD2. The CDR3 loop spans 16 amino acids. Trimming removed 5 bases from V and 2 bases from J; junction bases left unmatched: 7. Looked up from germline, CDR1 is SEHNR and CDR2 is FQNEAQ (reference sequence). In DNA, the CDR3 is TGTGCCAGCAGCCCCGTGGCGGGGGGGCCCAAAAACATTCAGTACTTC. Translated, it gives CASSPVAGGPKNIQYF.

The chain is built from TRBV7-8 and TRBJ1-2; D is perhaps TRBD1 (6 bases). This CDR3 comprises 12 residues. V lost 4 bases to trimming and J lost 5 bases, with 8 bases between them. Germline loops: CDR1 SGHVS, CDR2 FQNEAQ. The CDR3 bases are TGTGCCAGCAGCTCTCAGGGGTATGGCTACACCTTC. Translating gives CASSSQGYGYTF. The variable domain in full, with the rest retrieved from reference TRBV7-8 and TRBJ1-2, is GAGVSQSPRYKVAKRGQDVALRCDPISGHVSLFWYQQALGQGPEFLTYFQNEAQLDKSGLPSDRFFAERPEGSVSTLKIQRTQQEDSAVYLCASSSQGYGYTFGSGTRLTVV.

This chain links TRBV6-1 with TRBJ1-6; the D gene is possibly TRBD1 (6 bases). The V gene's germline CDR1 is MNHNS and CDR2 SASEGT. V was trimmed by 0 bases and J by 7 bases, leaving 13 bases between them. The CDR3 consists of 16 residues. The DNA for the CDR3 is TGTGCCAGCAGTGAAGCGGGTTGGACAGTAAATTCACCCCTCCACTTT. Its protein product is CASSEAGWTVNSPLHF.

This chain links TRBV2 with TRBJ1-4, with 10 positions matching TRBD1. V dropped 4 bases and J dropped 7; count of bases not matched to a gene: 6. Looked up from germline, CDR1 is SNHLY and CDR2 is FYNNEI. CDR3 length: 15 residues. In DNA form, the CDR3 reads TGTGCCAGCAGTGCCGGACAGGGGGGTTTTGAAAAACTGTTTTTT. This sequence encodes CASSAGQGGFEKLFF.

The gene calls are TRBV5-5 and TRBJ2-3; no clear D. The CDR3 is 13 residues long. CDR1 and CDR2 from the germline V gene are SGHKS and YYEKEE (reference sequence). V dropped 4 bases and J dropped 4 bases, with 10 bases sitting between them. The CDR3 spells CASSLRLPDTQYF. In DNA form, the CDR3 reads TGTGCCAGCAGCCTCCGCCTACCAGATACGCAGTATTTT.

J is TRBJ2-5 and V is TRBV7-3; 7 positions match TRBD2. The germline gives CDR1 SGHTA, CDR2 FQGTGA. J was trimmed by 0 bases and V by 2 bases; bases with no gene match: 6. The CDR3 loop spans 16 amino acids. CDR3 DNA sequence: TGTGCCAGCAGCTTAGGTCGTGGGGGGGACCAAGAGACCCAGTACTTC. Amino acid sequence: CASSLGRGGDQETQYF.

The chain has TRBV30 and TRBJ1-4; no clear D. Germline V CDR1 and CDR2: GTSNPN, SVGIG (reference sequence). This CDR3 is 13 amino acids long. Trimming shortened V by 7 bases and J by 4 bases, and 13 bases separated the two germline ends. The CDR3 DNA reads TGTGCCTTGTCCTTCGGTCTTAATGAAAAACTGTTTTTT. Amino acid sequence: CALSFGLNEKLFF.

The V call is TRBV15, the J call TRBJ2-7, with D possibly matching TRBD1 (6 bases). Germline V gives CDR1 LNHNV, CDR2 YYDKDF (reference sequence). Trimming removed 1 base from V and 6 bases from J, with 7 bases in between. This CDR3 has 12 amino acids. CDR3 region: CATSRARGEQYF. CDR3 nucleotides: TGTGCCACCAGCAGAGCCAGGGGCGAGCAGTACTTC.

The chain has TRBV29-1 and TRBJ2-3, with D unclear. The CDR3 runs to 13 residues. Germline V gene lookup returns CDR1 SQVTM and CDR2 ANQGSEA. V was pared by 2 bases and J by 0 bases, with 6 bases between. The CDR3 loop reads CSVEHGSTDTQYF. Written as DNA, the CDR3 is TGCAGCGTTGAACACGGGAGCACAGATACGCAGTATTTT.

The sample holds a few counts of this clone. The chain has TRBV12-1 and TRBJ2-3; the table's D call TRBD2 went unverified against the DNA. TRBV12-1 is listed as a pseudogene. The CDR3 is made up of 14 amino acids. This CDR3 is CASISSAMFYTQYF. CDR3 bases: TGTGCCAGCATTTCTAGTGCAATGTTTTATACGCAGTATTTT.

The gene calls are TRBV5-1 and TRBJ2-3; 11 bases are shared with TRBD2. Germline values: CDR1 SGHRS, CDR2 YFSETQ. The junction had 3 bases not matched to a gene; V was cut back by 0 bases and J by 0 bases. The CDR3 loop spans 17 amino acids. CDR3 region: CASSLEGLAVSTDTQYF. The CDR3, as DNA: TGCGCCAGCAGCTTGGAGGGACTAGCGGTTAGCACAGATACGCAGTATTTT.

The J gene is TRBJ2-5, the V gene TRBV11-2, with D tentatively TRBD2 (7 bases). This CDR3 is 15 amino acids long. Germline V gives CDR1 SGHAT, CDR2 FQNNGV. Trimming pared 1 base from V and 1 base from J, leaving 10 bases between. CDR3: CASSLGGGGQETQYF. The DNA of the CDR3 is TGTGCCAGCAGCTTAGGAGGGGGGGGCCAAGAGACCCAGTACTTC.

CDR3 bases: TGCGCCAGCAGCTTGGACGCGGGGCCAGGGTACGAGCAGTACTTC. It specifies CASSLDAGPGYEQYF. V and J are TRBV5-1 and TRBJ2-7; tentative D call: TRBD2 (6 bases). The V gene's germline CDR1 is SGHRS and CDR2 YFSETQ. V was cut by 0 bases and J by 4 bases, with 14 bases left in between. This CDR3 has 15 amino acids.

The count of this clone is one. CDR3 sequence (DNA): TGTGCCAGCAGCTTACGGCCTAGCGGAGCCGGTGAGACCCAGTACTTC. Amino acid sequence: CASSLRPSGAGETQYF. V usage is TRBV7-3 and J usage is TRBJ2-5; 7 nucleotides line up with TRBD2. Germline V lookup: CDR1 SGHTA, CDR2 FQGTGA. CDR3 length: 16 amino acids. Trimming took 2 bases from V and 5 from J; bases not matched to a gene: 11.

The chain links TRBV6-2 or TRBV6-3 to TRBJ2-5; D possibly corresponds to TRBD1 (5 bases). There are 14 residues in the CDR3. V shed 2 bases and J shed 7 bases, with 14 bases lying between them. CDR1 and CDR2 from the germline V gene are MNHEY and SVGEGT. The CDR3: CASSYAGQSRTQYF. CDR3 nucleotide sequence: TGTGCCAGCAGTTACGCAGGACAATCCAGGACCCAGTACTTC.

The gene calls are TRBV30 and TRBJ1-2, with 7 bases that match TRBD1. The CDR3 consists of 12 residues. CDR1 is GTSNPN and CDR2 is SVGIG in the germline V gene (reference sequence). V lost 2 bases and J lost 6; bases outside the gene matches: 3. The CDR3 protein is CAWSPTGNGYTF. Written as DNA, the CDR3 is TGTGCCTGGAGTCCGACAGGGAATGGCTACACCTTC.

This chain uses TRBV27 with TRBJ2-1; D possibly corresponds to TRBD1 (5 bases). The germline V gene encodes CDR1 MNHEY and CDR2 SMNVEV (reference sequence). V dropped 2 bases and J dropped 6 bases, with 17 bases sitting between them. The CDR3 sequence is 16 residues long. The CDR3 here is CASSLGPGMGRNEQFF. Written as DNA, the CDR3 is TGTGCCAGCAGTTTAGGGCCAGGGATGGGGCGCAATGAGCAGTTCTTC.

The chain recombines TRBV18 with TRBJ2-6; D is unclear. Deletions cut 4 bases from V and 2 bases from J, with 9 bases between. The length of the CDR3 is 15 residues. Germline V gives CDR1 KGHSH, CDR2 LQKENI. CDR3 sequence reads: CASSLNPPGANVLTF. The CDR3 nucleotides are TGTGCCAGCTCACTTAATCCCCCTGGGGCCAACGTCCTGACTTTC.

The chain links TRBV2 to TRBJ1-1, with 9 positions matching TRBD1. Per germline, CDR1 SNHLY and CDR2 FYNNEI. The CDR3 contains 14 residues. Unmatched junction bases numbered 6, after V lost 3 bases and J lost 7 bases. Written as DNA, the CDR3 is TGTGCCAGCAGTGATGACAGGGGGACGCTTGAAGCTTTCTTT. This translates into CASSDDRGTLEAFF. Supplemented by reference TRBV2 and TRBJ1-1, the full variable domain reads EPEVTQTPSHQVTQMGQEVILRCVPISNHLYFYWYRQILGQKVEFLVSFYNNEISEKSEIFDDQFSVERPDGSNFTLKIRSTKLEDSAMYFCASSDDRGTLEAFFGQGTRLTVV.

This clone was seen a few times. The rearrangement uses TRBV3-1 (or the pseudogene TRBV3-2) and TRBJ2-3, with TRBD2 identical over 12 bases. In germline, CDR1 is LGHDT, CDR2 YNNKEL (reference sequence). J lost 2 bases, V lost 8 bases, and 5 bases had no gene match. The CDR3 extends over 15 amino acids. The CDR3, as DNA: TGTGCCAGCGGACTAGCGGGGCACCTCACAGATACGCAGTATTTT. Protein product: CASGLAGHLTDTQYF.

This clone was observed once. The J gene is TRBJ2-3, the V gene TRBV19, with 7 positions matching TRBD1. The CDR3 loop spans 16 amino acids. Trimming at V came to 8 bases and at J to 0 bases, leaving 11 bases not matched to a gene. Per the germline V gene, CDR1 is LNHDA and CDR2 is SQIVND (reference sequence). CDR3 in DNA: TGTGCCAGTGGACAATTCGGGACAGTTAGCACAGATACGCAGTATTTT. It yields the protein CASGQFGTVSTDTQYF.